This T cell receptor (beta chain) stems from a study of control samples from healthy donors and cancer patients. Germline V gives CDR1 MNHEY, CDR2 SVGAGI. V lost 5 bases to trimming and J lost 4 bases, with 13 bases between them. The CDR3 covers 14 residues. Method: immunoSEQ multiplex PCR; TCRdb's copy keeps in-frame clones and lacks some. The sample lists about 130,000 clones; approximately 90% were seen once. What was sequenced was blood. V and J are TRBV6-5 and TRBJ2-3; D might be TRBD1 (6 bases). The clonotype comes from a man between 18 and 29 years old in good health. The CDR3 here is CASSNTGNADTQYF. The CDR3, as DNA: TGTGCCAGCAGTAATACAGGGAACGCAGATACGCAGTATTTT.